This TCR beta chain was sequenced for a study of blood T cell repertoires in COVID-19 (TCRdb year 2020). At the level of the whole study: Collaborator samples came from the United States, Italy and Spain and covered acute and convalescent phases of COVID-19. The material from the prospective study consisted of cDNA or gDNA derived from T cells, B-cell-depleted T cells, or PBMCs. The dataset comprised deeply sampled blood TCRbeta repertoires from subjects exposed to, actively infected with, or recovered from COVID-19. A freely available public database, intended as a resource for researchers studying the immune response to SARS-CoV-2, is where the repertoires were released. The samples were drawn from two sources: the first 160 participants of the ongoing ImmuneRACE study, and 1,000 to 1,500 subjects contributed by 6 global collaborators. Nearly every sample came with metadata listing a de-identified subject ID, COVID-19 status, age in years and sex. HLA class I and class II types, where available, came from metadata supplied by the sample provider rather than from assay-based typing. Points the paper makes about the study in general: The quantity of clinical and demographic metadata differed by source and by participant and was supplied without curation.

The V end gives up 7 bases and the J end 8 bases, leaving 9 bases in the junction not matched to a gene. The germline V gene encodes CDR1 SGHTA and CDR2 FQGTGA. The CDR3, from cysteine to phenylalanine, totals 14 residues. Only the CDR3 portion is preserved as DNA: 42 bases, with reading frame beginning at the first base. On this clone: Its antigen is unknown. Base qualities are not at hand, and no much larger clone is one base apart.

In Seattle, one collaborating source enrolled patients while the infection was active and tracked those patients longitudinally over the course of disease. The collaborating institutions used their own protocols to collect whole blood in K2EDTA tubes. For TCRbeta analysis, collaborator samples were shipped as frozen whole blood, as isolated PBMCs, or as DNA extracted from either sample type. The immunoSEQ Assay, a bias-controlled multiplex PCR, was used to amplify TCRbeta CDR3 regions from genomic DNA. The published analysis was carried out like this. The number of nucleated cells in each sample was estimated from the amplification of reference gene primers within the assay. Sequence reads were collapsed and filtered to measure the absolute abundance of every unique TCRbeta CDR3 rearrangement. Productive Simpson clonality was computed per sample as the square root of Simpson's diversity index over productive rearrangements. TCRdb mirrors the immuneACCESS table, restricted to in-frame sequences. Some clones are absent from its copies; in checked studies, under half trace to an unresolved V gene, and the reason for the others is unknown. The V and J calls and clone size were taken over from that table, and D and trimming were inferred from the DNA. The sample table records 70,000 or so clones; 76% of these occur just once. The ten most abundant clones make up 15% of the sample.

The specimen sequenced was peripheral blood. The sequence joins TRBV7-3 to TRBJ2-1, and 9 bases in between align with TRBD2. The TCR sequence derives from a man between 60 and 70 years old with COVID-19, enrolled during active disease. The CDR3 corresponds to CASKMSSGAHEQFF. The sequence in DNA is TGTGCCAGCAAGATGTCTAGCGGGGCCCATGAGCAGTTCTTC.